The 24 T cell receptor beta chains presented below share a single source sample, sequenced in a study of T cell repertoires in cytomegalovirus infection. One entry per CDR3 protein, called by TCRdb with MiXCR from the reads. The data show a few hundred thousand distinct CDR3 sequences, with around 13% seen just once and 8.5% to 10% held by the top ten. The sequencing sample was made of PBMCs. These receptors all come from a human donor in good health (CMV status not recorded). Some clones in this sample may be carry-over from other donors' samples.

This clonotype was counted ten times or more. The chain is built from TRBV7-8 and TRBJ2-5; D is unclear. The germline V gene has CDR1 SGHVS and CDR2 FQNEAQ. There are 13 residues in the CDR3. The V and J ends lost 5 bases and 5 bases respectively, with 12 bases between them. Here the CDR3 DNA reads TGTGCCAGCAGCCGAGAGCGACTGGAGACCCAGTACTTC. Encoded protein: CASSRERLETQYF.

This clonotype was detected many times. DNA for the CDR3: TGTGCCAGCAGCTCTACCGAGACGGGCGCCTACGAGCAGTACTTC. Translation gives CASSSTETGAYEQYF. The chain recombines TRBV7-2 with TRBJ2-7; no clear D. This CDR3 spans 15 amino acids. V was trimmed by 4 bases and J by 2 bases, leaving 15 bases between them. Germline CDR1 SGHTA, CDR2 FQGNSA.

The chain employs TRBV4-2 and TRBJ2-1; 8 nucleotides align to TRBD2. The CDR3 length is 17 residues. The J segment lost 4 bases and the V segment lost 0 bases, leaving 8 bases of the junction unmatched. Germline V gives CDR1 LGHNA, CDR2 YNFKEQ. CDR3 nucleotide sequence: TGTGCCAGCAGCCAAGATCCGGGGATAGCGGGGTACAATGAGCAGTTCTTC. This sequence encodes CASSQDPGIAGYNEQFF.

V usage is TRBV7-9 and J usage is TRBJ1-2; 9 bases are shared with TRBD1. Trimming cost V 2 bases and J 2 bases; bases outside gene matches: 9. The CDR3 covers 17 residues. CDR1 is SEHNR and CDR2 is FQNEAQ in the germline V gene (reference sequence). The CDR3: CASSLPSTGTGNYGYTF. CDR3 nucleotides: TGTGCCAGCAGCTTACCATCTACCGGGACAGGGAACTATGGCTACACCTTC.

This clonotype was detected only a few times. The chain employs TRBV4-3 and TRBJ1-6, with D possibly matching TRBD1 (6 bases). The CDR3 runs to 14 residues. V was trimmed by 0 bases and J by 9 bases, leaving 9 bases between them. Germline lookup yields CDR1 LGHNA and CDR2 YSLEER. The CDR3: CASSQDRGLSPLHF. The CDR3 bases are TGCGCCAGCAGCCAAGATCGGGGGCTTTCACCCCTCCACTTT.

The genes are TRBV4-1 and TRBJ2-3; 8 nucleotides line up with TRBD2. This CDR3 has 19 residues. V gave up 0 bases and J gave up 2 bases; unmatched junction bases: 13. The V gene's germline CDR1 is MGHRA and CDR2 YSYEKL. Written as DNA, the CDR3 is TGCGCCAGCAGCCAAGAACCGGCGGGAGGCAAACATTACACAGATACGCAGTATTTT. Translating gives CASSQEPAGGKHYTDTQYF.

Only a few counts were recorded for this clonotype. The rearrangement links TRBV11-2 to TRBJ1-2; the match to TRBD1 covers 7 bases. Germline trimming cut 1 base from V and 5 bases from J; bases unmatched to any gene: 7. Germline V lookup: CDR1 SGHAT, CDR2 FQNNGV. CDR3 length: 15 residues. CDR3 nucleotides: TGTGCCAGCAGCTTAGGCGGCAGGGGGACGTATGGCTACACCTTC. Residues: CASSLGGRGTYGYTF.

In this sample, this clonotype turned up many times. V is TRBV13 and J is TRBJ2-7; 10 nucleotides agree with TRBD1. The CDR3 loop spans 16 amino acids. V was clipped by 5 bases and J by 7 bases; unmatched bases: 14. The germline V gene has CDR1 PRHDT and CDR2 FYEKMQ (reference sequence). In DNA form, the CDR3 reads TGTGCCAGCAGCCCTAAGGGGGACAGGGGAGTTGGAGAGCAGTACTTC. The encoded protein is CASSPKGDRGVGEQYF.

This clonotype was detected ten times or more. The J gene is TRBJ2-3, the V gene TRBV7-2; TRBD2 agrees at 8 bases. The length of the CDR3 is 15 residues. V lost 4 bases to trimming and J lost 7 bases; unmatched junction nucleotides: 10. Germline CDR1 SGHTA, CDR2 FQGNSA. The CDR3 DNA is TGTGCCAGCAGCTCCTCTGCGGGAGGAGCTTATACGCAGTATTTT. It specifies CASSSSAGGAYTQYF. The full variable domain, rest sourced from reference TRBV7-2 and TRBJ2-3, is GAGVSQSPSNKVTEKGKDVELRCDPISGHTALYWYRQSLGQGLEFLIYFQGNSAPDKSGLPSDRFSAERTGGSVSTLTIQRTQQEDSAVYLCASSSSAGGAYTQYFGPGTRLTVL.

CDR3 in amino acids: CASSTPSAGVRNEQFF. In DNA, the CDR3 is TGTGCCAGTAGTACCCCGTCAGCGGGAGTGAGGAATGAGCAGTTCTTC. The chain recombines TRBV19 with TRBJ2-1; TRBD2 matches at 8 bases. The CDR3 spans 16 residues. Germline values: CDR1 LNHDA, CDR2 SQIVND (reference sequence). V gave up 4 bases and J gave up 7 bases; unmatched junction bases: 12.

This clonotype was detected a few times. This chain uses TRBV5-1 with TRBJ2-3; possibly TRBD1 for D (5 bases). Per germline, CDR1 SGHRS and CDR2 YFSETQ. The V gene lost 4 bases and the J gene lost 2 bases, with 17 bases spanning the gap. The CDR3 runs 16 residues. The CDR3, as DNA: TGCGCCAGCAGCCACGACCCCTTGGGGCTCACAGATACGCAGTATTTT. Its translation: CASSHDPLGLTDTQYF.

There are many counts of this clonotype. J is TRBJ1-2 and V is TRBV29-1; D gene unclear. The CDR3 totals 13 residues. V dropped 8 bases and J dropped 4 bases, with 17 bases sitting between them. Germline CDR1 and CDR2: SQVTM and ANQGSEA. The CDR3 bases are TGCAGCAGAAACAGAAAAGTCAGCTATGGCTACACCTTC. Translation gives CSRNRKVSYGYTF.

This clonotype turned up a few times. This chain joins TRBV10-3 and TRBJ1-6; 12 nucleotides match TRBD1. The germline gives CDR1 ENHRY, CDR2 SYGVKD. This CDR3 is built from 18 residues. Trimming at V came to 4 bases and at J to 6 bases, leaving 10 bases not matched to a gene. CDR3 amino acids: CAISGSPGQGAGNSPLHF. The CDR3 nucleotides read TGTGCCATCAGTGGCTCCCCGGGACAGGGGGCTGGTAATTCACCCCTCCACTTT.

There are many counts of this clonotype. This chain uses TRBV7-2 with TRBJ2-1, with TRBD1 as a possible D gene (5 bases). V was clipped by 5 bases and J by 0 bases, with 14 bases between them. Germline V gene sequence: CDR1 SGHTA, CDR2 FQGNSA. CDR3 size: 16 residues. DNA of the CDR3: TGTGCCAGCAGCCGACAGACAGCTTCCTCCTACAATGAGCAGTTCTTC. Amino acids: CASSRQTASSYNEQFF. The full variable domain, rest sourced from reference TRBV7-2 and TRBJ2-1, is GAGVSQSPSNKVTEKGKDVELRCDPISGHTALYWYRQSLGQGLEFLIYFQGNSAPDKSGLPSDRFSAERTGGSVSTLTIQRTQQEDSAVYLCASSRQTASSYNEQFFGPGTRLTVL.

V is TRBV12-3 or TRBV12-4 and J is TRBJ2-7; D not certain. V gave up 2 bases and J gave up 1 base, with 9 bases separating them. The CDR3 consists of 14 residues. For the CDR3, the DNA is TGTGCCAGCAGTTTATGGCGGTCGTCCTACGAGCAGTACTTC. It yields the protein CASSLWRSSYEQYF.

This clonotype was picked up many times. The chain combines TRBV20-1 with TRBJ2-2; perhaps TRBD1 as D (7 bases). Deletions cut 2 bases from V and 2 bases from J, with 15 bases between. The CDR3 extends over 16 amino acids. Looked up from germline, CDR1 is DFQATT and CDR2 is SNEGSKA (reference sequence). The CDR3 region has the DNA TGCAGTGCTAGAACTAGGAGGGACAGAAACACCGGGGAGCTGTTTTTT. Protein sequence: CSARTRRDRNTGELFF.

This chain links TRBV2 with TRBJ2-5; 8 bases line up with TRBD2. The CDR3 has 15 amino acids. Per the germline V gene, CDR1 is SNHLY and CDR2 is FYNNEI. The trim removed 2 bases at V and 3 bases at J, leaving 5 bases unmatched. The CDR3 DNA reads as TGTGCCAGCAGTGAACAGCGGGGGTTAGAAGAGACCCAGTACTTC. This sequence encodes CASSEQRGLEETQYF.

The V gene is TRBV28, the J gene TRBJ2-7, with a tentative D call TRBD1 (5 bases). Germline CDR1 is MDHEN and CDR2 is SYDVKM. CDR3 size: 13 residues. V dropped 6 bases and J dropped 1 base, with 10 bases sitting between them. The DNA for the CDR3 is TGTGCCAGCAGGGAGACAGTTTCCTACGAGCAGTACTTC. It translates to CASRETVSYEQYF.

There are many counts of this clonotype. The chain employs TRBV5-6 and TRBJ2-5, with 7 bases matching TRBD2. With V trimmed by 1 base and J by 3 bases, 6 bases remained unmatched. CDR1 is SGHDT and CDR2 is YYEEEE in the germline V gene. The CDR3 is 15 amino acids. In DNA, the CDR3 is TGTGCCAGCAGCTTGCGGGACTACAGTAAAGAGACCCAGTACTTC. Translation: CASSLRDYSKETQYF.

This clonotype was counted many times. V gene TRBV7-9 combines with J gene TRBJ2-7, with 9 bases fitting TRBD1. The V segment lost 5 bases and the J segment 3 bases; nucleotides outside the gene matches: 8. The germline V gene encodes CDR1 SEHNR and CDR2 FQNEAQ (reference sequence). The CDR3 extends over 15 amino acids. The CDR3 spells CASSLRTGVLYEQYF. The CDR3 bases are TGTGCCAGCAGCCTCCGGACAGGGGTCCTCTACGAGCAGTACTTC.

This clonotype was seen more than once but under ten times. The chain links TRBV7-9 to TRBJ2-7, with 7 bases fitting TRBD2. This CDR3 spans 16 amino acids. V dropped 1 base and J dropped 4; count of bases not matched to a gene: 10. Per germline, CDR1 SEHNR and CDR2 FQNEAQ (reference sequence). The CDR3 region is CASSLGEGAGRYEQYF. CDR3 DNA: TGTGCCAGCAGCTTAGGGGAGGGCGCGGGACGATACGAGCAGTACTTC.

This clonotype has ten or more counts. V gene TRBV6-1 combines with J gene TRBJ2-7; D perhaps matches TRBD1 (6 bases). Germline assignment: CDR1 MNHNS and CDR2 SASEGT. V lost 5 bases to trimming and J lost 3 bases, with 20 bases between them. The CDR3 extends over 16 amino acids. CDR3 region: CASSYLPRGEDYEQYF. Written as DNA, the CDR3 is TGTGCCAGCAGTTATTTGCCCAGGGGCGAGGACTACGAGCAGTACTTC.

In this sample, this clonotype turned up a few times. The gene calls are TRBV4-3 and TRBJ1-1, with D perhaps matching TRBD1 (5 bases). From germline, CDR1 is LGHNA and CDR2 YSLEER. The CDR3 has 14 amino acids. Trimming stripped 0 bases from V and 11 bases from J, with 16 bases between. The CDR3 DNA sequence: TGCGCCAGCAGCCAAGATGAGACAGATAGGGAGGCTTTCTTT. Amino acid sequence: CASSQDETDREAFF.

This clonotype was observed many times. This CDR3 is CASSLPPGQRFPSEQFF. The CDR3, as DNA: TGTGCCAGCAGCTTGCCCCCGGGCCAACGTTTCCCCAGTGAGCAGTTCTTC. This chain links TRBV11-2 with TRBJ2-1, with D uncertain. V was trimmed by 3 bases and J by 9 bases, leaving 24 bases between them. The V gene's germline CDR1 is SGHAT and CDR2 FQNNGV. The CDR3 loop spans 17 amino acids.